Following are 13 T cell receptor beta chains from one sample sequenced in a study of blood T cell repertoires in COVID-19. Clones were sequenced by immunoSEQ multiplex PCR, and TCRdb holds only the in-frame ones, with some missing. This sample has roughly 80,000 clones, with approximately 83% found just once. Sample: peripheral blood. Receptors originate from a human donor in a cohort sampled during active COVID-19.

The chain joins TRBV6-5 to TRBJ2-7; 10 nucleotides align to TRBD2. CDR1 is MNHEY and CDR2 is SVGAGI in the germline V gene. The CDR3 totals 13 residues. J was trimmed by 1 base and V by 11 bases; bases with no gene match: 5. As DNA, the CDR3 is TGTGCCTTAGCGGGGGGACTTTCCTACGAGCAGTACTTC. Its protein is CALAGGLSYEQYF.

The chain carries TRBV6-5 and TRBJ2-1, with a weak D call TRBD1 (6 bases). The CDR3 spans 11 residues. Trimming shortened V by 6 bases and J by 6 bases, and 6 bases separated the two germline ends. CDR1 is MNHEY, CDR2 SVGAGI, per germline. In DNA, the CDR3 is TGTGCCAGCAGACAGGGCAATGAGCAGTTCTTC. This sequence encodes CASRQGNEQFF.

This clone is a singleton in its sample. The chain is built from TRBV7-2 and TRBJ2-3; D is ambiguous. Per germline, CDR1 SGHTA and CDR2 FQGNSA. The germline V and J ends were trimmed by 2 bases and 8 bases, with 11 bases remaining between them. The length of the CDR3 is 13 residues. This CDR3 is CASSLFSRSTQYF. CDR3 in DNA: TGTGCCAGCAGCTTATTTTCCCGGAGTACGCAGTATTTT.

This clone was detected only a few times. The DNA of the CDR3 is TGTGCCAGCAGCTTATTGGCGGGAGGGCCGAATCCCGGGGAGCTGTTTTTT. It translates to CASSLLAGGPNPGELFF. This sequence joins TRBV7-6 and TRBJ2-2; 9 positions match TRBD2. CDR1 SGHVS and CDR2 FNYEAQ come from the germline V gene. This CDR3 comprises 17 residues. Trimming took 2 bases from V and 6 from J; bases not matched to a gene: 10.

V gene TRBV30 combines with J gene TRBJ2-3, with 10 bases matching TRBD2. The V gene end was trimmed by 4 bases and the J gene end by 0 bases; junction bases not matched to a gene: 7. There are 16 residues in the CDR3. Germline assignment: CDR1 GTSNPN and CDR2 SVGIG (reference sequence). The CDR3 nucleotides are TGTGCCTGGAAACTAGCGGGGATTGGTAGCACAGATACGCAGTATTTT. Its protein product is CAWKLAGIGSTDTQYF.

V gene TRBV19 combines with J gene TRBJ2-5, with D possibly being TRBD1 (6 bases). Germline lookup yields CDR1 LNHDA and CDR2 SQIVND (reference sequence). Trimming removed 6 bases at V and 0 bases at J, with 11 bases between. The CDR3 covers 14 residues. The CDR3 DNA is TGTGCCAGTAGCCCCCAGGGGTACCAAGAGACCCAGTACTTC. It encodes CASSPQGYQETQYF.

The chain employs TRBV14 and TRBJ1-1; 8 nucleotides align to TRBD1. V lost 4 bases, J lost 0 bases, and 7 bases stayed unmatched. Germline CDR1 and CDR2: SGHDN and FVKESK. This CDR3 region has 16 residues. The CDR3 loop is CASSPRTGTMNTEAFF. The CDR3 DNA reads TGTGCCAGCAGCCCTCGGACAGGGACAATGAACACTGAAGCTTTCTTT.

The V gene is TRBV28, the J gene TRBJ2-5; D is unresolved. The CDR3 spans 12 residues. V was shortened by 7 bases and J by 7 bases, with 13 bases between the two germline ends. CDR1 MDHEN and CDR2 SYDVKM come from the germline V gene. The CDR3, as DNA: TGTGCCAGCAAGACGGCCACGGGGACCCAGTACTTC. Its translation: CASKTATGTQYF.

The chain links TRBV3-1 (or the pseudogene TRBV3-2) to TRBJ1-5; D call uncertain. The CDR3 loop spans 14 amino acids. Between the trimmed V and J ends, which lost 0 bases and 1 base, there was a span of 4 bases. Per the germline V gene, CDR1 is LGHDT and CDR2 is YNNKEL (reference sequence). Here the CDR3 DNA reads TGTGCCAGCAGCCAAGATATGAGCAATCAGCCCCAGCATTTT. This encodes CASSQDMSNQPQHF.

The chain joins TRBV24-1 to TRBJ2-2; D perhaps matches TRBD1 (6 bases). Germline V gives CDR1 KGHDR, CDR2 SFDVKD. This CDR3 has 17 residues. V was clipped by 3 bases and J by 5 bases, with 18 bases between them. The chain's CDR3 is CATSDARDTGWTGELFF. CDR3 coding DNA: TGTGCCACCAGTGATGCCCGGGACACCGGGTGGACCGGGGAGCTGTTTTTT.

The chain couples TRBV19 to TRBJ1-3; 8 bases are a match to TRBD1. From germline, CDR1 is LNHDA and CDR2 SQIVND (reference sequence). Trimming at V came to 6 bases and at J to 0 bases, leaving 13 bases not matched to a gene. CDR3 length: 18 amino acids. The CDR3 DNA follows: TGTGCCAGTAGCGAGACAGGGGTCGGCGGACTCTCTGGAAACACCATATATTTT. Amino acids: CASSETGVGGLSGNTIYF.

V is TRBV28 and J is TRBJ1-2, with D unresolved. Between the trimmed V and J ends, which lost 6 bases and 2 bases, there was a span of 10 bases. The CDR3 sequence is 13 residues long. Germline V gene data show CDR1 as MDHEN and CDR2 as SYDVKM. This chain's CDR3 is CASSLLQNYGYTF. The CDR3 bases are TGTGCCAGCAGCCTTCTACAGAACTATGGCTACACCTTC.

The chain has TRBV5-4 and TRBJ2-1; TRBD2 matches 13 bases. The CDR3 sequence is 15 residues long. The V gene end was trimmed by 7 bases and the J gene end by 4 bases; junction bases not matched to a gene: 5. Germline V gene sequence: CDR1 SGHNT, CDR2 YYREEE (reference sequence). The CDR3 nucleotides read TGTGCCAGCCAACCGACTAGCGGGAGGTACAATGAGCAGTTCTTC. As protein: CASQPTSGRYNEQFF. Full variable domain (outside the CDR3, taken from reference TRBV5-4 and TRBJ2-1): ETGVTQSPTHLIKTRGQQVTLRCSSQSGHNTVSWYQQALGQGPQFIFQYYREEENGRGNFPPRFSGLQFPNYSSELNVNALELDDSALYLCASQPTSGRYNEQFFGPGTRLTVL.